These 21 T cell receptor beta chains were sequenced from one sample in a study of identical twins. TCRdb re-analysed the 5' RACE reads in MiXCR, keeping a single row per CDR3 protein. The sample has roughly 480,000 distinct CDR3 sequences; roughly 26% are singletons. These same data were also listed under a study on T cells expressing NK-cell markers.

The sequencing input was CD4+ T cells sorted from blood. Every receptor here comes from a woman between 18 and 29 years old in good health.

The rearrangement links TRBV20-1 to TRBJ1-1; TRBD1 aligns across 9 bases. Trimming took 2 bases from V and 11 from J; bases not matched to a gene: 9. The CDR3 is 13 residues long. CDR1 is DFQATT and CDR2 is SNEGSKA in the germline V gene (reference sequence). In nucleotides, the CDR3 is TGCAGTGCTAGAACAGGGGGCGCGGGTTGGGCTTTCTTT. Its translation is CSARTGGAGWAFF.

This clonotype was seen a handful of times. The genes are TRBV5-1 and TRBJ1-1; D gene unclear. The CDR3 has 12 residues. Trimming pared 0 bases from V and 12 bases from J, leaving 12 bases between. The germline gives CDR1 SGHRS, CDR2 YFSETQ. CDR3 sequence reads: CASSLEGFEPFF. In DNA, the CDR3 is TGCGCCAGCAGCTTGGAAGGGTTCGAACCTTTCTTT.

This clonotype was counted many times. The chain couples TRBV12-3 or TRBV12-4 to TRBJ2-7; no clear D gene. This CDR3 spans 12 amino acids. V lost 4 bases and J lost 5, with 9 bases in between. The chain's CDR3 is CASSYFSHEQYF. The CDR3 DNA follows: TGTGCCAGCAGTTATTTCAGCCACGAGCAGTACTTC.

This clonotype turned up a few times. The chain links TRBV4-3 to TRBJ2-7, with D perhaps assigned TRBD1 or TRBD2 (5 bases each). CDR3 length: 15 amino acids. Trimming left V 0 bases short and J 2 bases short, with 11 bases between. Germline CDR1 is LGHNA and CDR2 is YSLEER. The CDR3: CASSQDGGVAYEQYF. The CDR3 DNA reads as TGCGCCAGCAGCCAAGATGGGGGAGTGGCCTACGAGCAGTACTTC.

This clonotype appeared once. The genes are TRBV12-3 or TRBV12-4 and TRBJ2-3, with 15 bases fitting TRBD2. Germline trimming cut 2 bases from V and 4 bases from J; bases unmatched to any gene: 7. The CDR3 has 18 amino acids. The CDR3 sequence is CASSLSPGLAGGPDTQYF. The CDR3 nucleotides read TGTGCCAGCAGTTTATCCCCGGGACTAGCGGGAGGCCCAGATACGCAGTATTTT.

In this sample, this clonotype turned up a few times. The J gene is TRBJ2-1, the V gene TRBV12-3 or TRBV12-4, with TRBD2 identical over 10 bases. The CDR3 is made up of 17 amino acids. V lost 5 bases and J lost 0; bases outside the gene matches: 7. CDR3 coding DNA: TGTGCCAGCAGTCAAGGACTAGCGGTGAGCTCCTACAATGAGCAGTTCTTC. It specifies CASSQGLAVSSYNEQFF.

This chain links TRBV11-1 with TRBJ2-1, with 8 nucleotides matching TRBD1. Looked up from germline, CDR1 is SGHAT and CDR2 is FQDESV (reference sequence). The CDR3 sequence is 17 residues long. Trimming removed 2 bases from V and 2 bases from J; junction bases left unmatched: 8. The chain's CDR3 is CASSLKGQGSPYNEQFF. The CDR3 DNA reads TGTGCCAGCAGCTTAAAAGGACAGGGTTCGCCCTACAATGAGCAGTTCTTC. Combining the CDR3 with reference TRBV11-1 and TRBJ2-1 gives the whole variable domain EAEVAQSPRYKITEKSQAVAFWCDPISGHATLYWYRQILGQGPELLVQFQDESVVDDSQLPKDRFSAERLKGVDSTLKIQPAELGDSAMYLCASSLKGQGSPYNEQFFGPGTRLTVL.

The V and J genes are TRBV6-1 and TRBJ2-3; 8 nucleotides align to TRBD1. The V gene's germline CDR1 is MNHNS and CDR2 SASEGT. Trimming cost V 6 bases and J 5 bases; bases outside gene matches: 7. The CDR3 length is 14 residues. This chain's CDR3 is CASSWTGHRDTQYF. The CDR3 region has the DNA TGTGCCAGCAGCTGGACAGGGCATCGAGATACGCAGTATTTT.

In its sample, this clonotype was seen a few times. The rearrangement uses TRBV5-6 and TRBJ1-2, with D unclear. The germline CDR1 and CDR2 sequences are SGHDT and YYEEEE. V was shortened by 4 bases and J by 4 bases, with 11 bases between the two germline ends. The CDR3 covers 13 residues. The CDR3 is CASSPGRIYGYTF. DNA for the CDR3: TGTGCCAGCAGCCCAGGACGGATCTATGGCTACACCTTC.

This chain joins TRBV7-2 and TRBJ1-2; possible D gene TRBD1, 5 bases. CDR1 is SGHTA, CDR2 FQGNSA, per germline. Trimming removed 2 bases from V and 3 bases from J, with 13 bases in between. CDR3 length equals 15 residues. The CDR3 loop reads CASSLTTVQDYGYTF. CDR3 nucleotide sequence: TGTGCCAGCAGCTTAACGACAGTTCAGGACTATGGCTACACCTTC.

This clonotype was seen only a few times. This chain joins TRBV12-3 or TRBV12-4 and TRBJ2-5; 11 positions match TRBD2. The V and J ends lost 6 bases and 3 bases, in that order; junction bases with no gene match: 9. The CDR3 runs to 16 residues. CDR3 in DNA: TGTGCCAGCAGGCGTATAGCGGGAGGGGCCGAAGAGACCCAGTACTTC. Translated: CASRRIAGGAEETQYF.

The CDR3 nucleotides read TGCAGTGCTAGAGATCACCTAAGCTTTTCACCCCTCCACTTT. It codes for CSARDHLSFSPLHF. The chain employs TRBV20-1 and TRBJ1-6; D remains ambiguous. V was pared by 0 bases and J by 9 bases, with 12 bases between. The germline V gene has CDR1 DFQATT and CDR2 SNEGSKA (reference sequence). CDR3 length: 14 residues.

The chain recombines TRBV11-2 with TRBJ2-2; TRBD2 matches 9 bases. V dropped 2 bases and J dropped 6; count of bases not matched to a gene: 10. This CDR3 region has 17 residues. Germline CDR1 SGHAT, CDR2 FQNNGV. CDR3 residues: CASSLLPGLAIAGELFF. The DNA of the CDR3 is TGTGCCAGCAGCTTATTGCCGGGACTAGCTATCGCCGGGGAGCTGTTTTTT.

This clonotype occurred a few times. The V and J genes are TRBV6-1 and TRBJ2-1; the D is unclear. There are 13 residues in the CDR3. V shed 2 bases and J shed 7 bases, with 9 bases lying between them. Germline V gives CDR1 MNHNS, CDR2 SASEGT. This CDR3 reads CASSERSLNEQFF. DNA of the CDR3: TGTGCCAGCAGTGAACGCAGTCTGAATGAGCAGTTCTTC.

This clonotype was recorded at least ten times. The rearrangement links TRBV7-2 to TRBJ2-7; D is perhaps TRBD2 (5 bases). Germline V lookup: CDR1 SGHTA, CDR2 FQGNSA. This CDR3 is built from 11 residues. Deletions cut 5 bases from V and 6 bases from J, with 8 bases between. The CDR3, as DNA: TGTGCCAGCAGCCAACTAGGCGAGCAGTACTTC. This translates into CASSQLGEQYF.

This clonotype was seen ten or more times. The rearrangement uses TRBV12-3 or TRBV12-4 and TRBJ1-5; D is possibly TRBD1 (5 bases). The CDR3 totals 14 residues. V shed 4 bases and J shed 6 bases, with 13 bases lying between them. The CDR3 protein is CASSSDGRGQPQHF. The CDR3 nucleotides read TGTGCCAGCAGTTCGGACGGGAGGGGTCAGCCCCAGCATTTT.

The chain has TRBV7-9 and TRBJ2-2; 12 nucleotides align to TRBD1. J lost 4 bases, V lost 5 bases, and 5 bases had no gene match. Germline CDR1 and CDR2: SEHNR and FQNEAQ (reference sequence). This CDR3 region has 16 residues. The CDR3 spells CASSPWDRGLTGELFF. The CDR3 DNA is TGTGCCAGCAGCCCCTGGGACAGGGGGCTCACCGGGGAGCTGTTTTTT.

This clonotype occurred a few times. The genes are TRBV7-9 and TRBJ2-2; D is perhaps TRBD2 (6 bases). The length of the CDR3 is 16 residues. Deletions cut 3 bases from V and 5 bases from J, with 16 bases between. Germline-derived CDR1 and CDR2 are SEHNR and FQNEAQ (reference sequence). As DNA, the CDR3 is TGTGCCAGCAGCTTCGGAGGGACCCTCAAGACCGGGGAGCTGTTTTTT. Translated: CASSFGGTLKTGELFF.

The chain carries TRBV11-2 and TRBJ1-1; D not certain. The germline V and J ends were trimmed by 2 bases and 0 bases, with 16 bases remaining between them. Germline lookup yields CDR1 SGHAT and CDR2 FQNNGV. CDR3 length: 17 residues. As DNA, the CDR3 is TGTGCCAGCAGCTTAAATCCCCGTACTGCCATGAACACTGAAGCTTTCTTT. Its translation is CASSLNPRTAMNTEAFF.

This clonotype came up many times. This chain connects TRBV10-3 to TRBJ2-2; TRBD2 aligns across 9 bases. This CDR3 region has 14 residues. CDR1 and CDR2 from the germline V gene are ENHRY and SYGVKD. Unmatched junction bases numbered 6, after V lost 11 bases and J lost 2 bases. CDR3: CAATGTSNTGELFF. Written as DNA, the CDR3 is TGTGCCGCCACCGGGACTAGCAACACCGGGGAGCTGTTTTTT.

The chain is built from TRBV6-2 or TRBV6-3 and TRBJ1-2, with D possibly being TRBD1 (6 bases). V lost 3 bases, J lost 4 bases, and 12 bases lay in between. This CDR3 has 14 residues. CDR1 is MNHEY and CDR2 is SVGEGT in the germline V gene. CDR3 nucleotide sequence: TGTGCCAGCAGTTATGCCAGGGGCCTCTATGGCTACACCTTC. Translated, it gives CASSYARGLYGYTF.